The present entry profiles one T cell receptor beta chain with its context. Amplification of TCR beta CDR3 regions used RNA as the template. In the first-round RT-PCR of the TCR CDR3, the HTBI primer set was used. TCRdb processed the multiplex PCR reads anew with MiXCR; each CDR3 protein has one entry. This sample has hundreds of thousands of distinct CDR3 sequences, with less than 25% found just once. CDR1 is LNHDA, CDR2 SQIVND, per germline (reference sequence). CDR3 size: 15 residues. V was pared by 3 bases and J by 0 bases, with 9 bases between. The data stem from a study of T cells in Graves' hyperthyroidism and ophthalmopathy. On the study more broadly: Peripheral blood was obtained at initial diagnosis, preceding any treatment.

Uncontrolled infection, other autoimmune disease, pregnancy or lactation barred patients from enrollment. The chain uses TRBV19 and TRBJ2-1; D ambiguous. This clonotype was sampled from a man aged 30 to 39 with Graves' ophthalmopathy. The material sequenced was blood. The CDR3 region is CASSIGESSYNEQFF. Here the CDR3 DNA reads TGTGCCAGTAGTATTGGCGAGAGCTCCTACAATGAGCAGTTCTTC.